This TCR beta chain was captured in a study of cytomegalovirus exposure and HLA in healthy donors. Study summary: Falling in the Caucasian-associated ancestry cluster were about four fifths of 398 genotyped donors.

Per germline, CDR1 SGHNT and CDR2 YENEEA. V lost 4 bases, J lost 4 bases, and 16 bases lay in between. The CDR3 totals 16 residues. Whereas donors were nominally healthy upon sampling, unrecorded immune exposures were probable. Use of 60 Vbeta and 13 Jbeta primers characterized the PCR. Sequencing used immunoSEQ multiplex PCR; TCRdb keeps in-frame clones, though not all of them. The sample carries about 130,000 clones, roughly 71% recorded once. The chain recombines TRBV11-3 with TRBJ2-2; the D gene is possibly TRBD1 (6 bases). The clonotype was recovered from a woman between 50 and 59 years old in good health and CMV-seropositive. Sample: PBMCs. This CDR3 reads CASSSRLPRGTGELFF. The CDR3 DNA reads TGTGCCAGCAGCTCGAGACTACCCAGGGGCACCGGGGAGCTGTTTTTT.